This T cell receptor beta chain is drawn from a study of blood T cell repertoires in COVID-19. Study summary: Some COVID-19 samples were acute and others convalescent; all came from the United States, Italy and Spain. Sources were T cells, B-cell-depleted T cells, or PBMCs; the material itself was cDNA or gDNA.

Germline V gene data show CDR1 as LGHNA and CDR2 as YSLEER. The CDR3 loop spans 14 amino acids. The V gene lost 3 bases and the J gene lost 2 bases, with 11 bases spanning the gap. As originally analysed: Reference gene primers were amplified, and this amplification served to estimate nucleated cell counts. Assay: immunoSEQ multiplex PCR; the TCRdb copy retains only in-frame clones and omits some. V, J and clone size are those of that table, while D and trimming were read from the DNA. The sample shows about 150,000 clones, about 89% of them seen only once. The TCR originated in a man aged 60-69 years with active or convalescent COVID-19. The chain joins TRBV4-3 to TRBJ2-7; D is perhaps TRBD1 (6 bases). Sequenced sample: peripheral blood. CDR3 residues: CASSQGTQTYEQYF. CDR3 DNA: TGCGCCAGCAGCCAGGGGACACAGACCTACGAGCAGTACTTC.